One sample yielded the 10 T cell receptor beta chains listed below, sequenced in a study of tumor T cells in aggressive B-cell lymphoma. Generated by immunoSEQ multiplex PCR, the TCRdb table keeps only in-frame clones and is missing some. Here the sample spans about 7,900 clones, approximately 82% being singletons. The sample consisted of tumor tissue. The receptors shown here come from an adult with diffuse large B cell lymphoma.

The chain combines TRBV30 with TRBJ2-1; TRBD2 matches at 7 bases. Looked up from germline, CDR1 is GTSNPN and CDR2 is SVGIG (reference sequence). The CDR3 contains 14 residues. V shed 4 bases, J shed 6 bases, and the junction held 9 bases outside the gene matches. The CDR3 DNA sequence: TGTGCCTGGAACCCCGAGACTAGCCTCAATGAGCAGTTCTTC. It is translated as CAWNPETSLNEQFF. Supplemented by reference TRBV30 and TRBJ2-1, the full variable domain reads SQTIHQWPATLVQPVGSPLSLECTVEGTSNPNLYWYRQAAGRGLQLLFYSVGIGQISSEVPQNLSASRPQDRQFILSSKKLLLSDSGFYLCAWNPETSLNEQFFGPGTRLTVL.

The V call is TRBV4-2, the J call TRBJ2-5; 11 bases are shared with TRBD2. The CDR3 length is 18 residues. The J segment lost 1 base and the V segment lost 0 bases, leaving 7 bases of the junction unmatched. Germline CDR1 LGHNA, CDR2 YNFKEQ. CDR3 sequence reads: CASSQDRLAGGSQETQYF. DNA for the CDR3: TGTGCCAGCAGCCAAGATAGGCTAGCGGGAGGCTCCCAAGAGACCCAGTACTTC.

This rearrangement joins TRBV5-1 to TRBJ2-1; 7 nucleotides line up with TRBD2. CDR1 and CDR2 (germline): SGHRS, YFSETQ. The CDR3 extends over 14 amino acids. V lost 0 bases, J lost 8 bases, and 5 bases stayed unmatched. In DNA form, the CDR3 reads TGCGCCAGCAGCTTGGGCGGGAGTATAGATGAGCAGTTCTTC. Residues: CASSLGGSIDEQFF.

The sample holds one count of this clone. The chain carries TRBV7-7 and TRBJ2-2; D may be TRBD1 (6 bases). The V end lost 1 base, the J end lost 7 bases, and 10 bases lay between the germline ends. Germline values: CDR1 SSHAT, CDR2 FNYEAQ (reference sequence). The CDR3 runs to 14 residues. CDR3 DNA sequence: TGTGCCAGCAGCTTAGACGGGACATACGGGGAGCTGTTTTTT. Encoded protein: CASSLDGTYGELFF. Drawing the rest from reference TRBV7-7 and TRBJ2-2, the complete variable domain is GAGVSQSPRYKVTKRGQDVTLRCDPISSHATLYWYQQALGQGPEFLTYFNYEAQPDKSGLPSDRFSAERPEGSISTLTIQRTEQRDSAMYRCASSLDGTYGELFFGEGSRLTVL.

The CDR3 sequence is CASSWTGGTGELFF. The DNA of the CDR3 is TGCGCCAGCAGCTGGACAGGGGGGACCGGGGAGCTGTTTTTT. The chain combines TRBV5-1 with TRBJ2-2; TRBD1 aligns across 10 bases. V was pared by 3 bases and J by 5 bases, with 1 base of the junction left unmatched. The CDR3 is made up of 14 amino acids. Germline V lookup: CDR1 SGHRS, CDR2 YFSETQ.

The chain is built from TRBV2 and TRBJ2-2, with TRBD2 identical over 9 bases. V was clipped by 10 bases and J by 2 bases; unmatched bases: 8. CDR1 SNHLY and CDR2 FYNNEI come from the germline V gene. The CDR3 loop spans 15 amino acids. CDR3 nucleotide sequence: TGTGCCACCCAACGACTAGCGGCAAACACCGGGGAGCTGTTTTTT. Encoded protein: CATQRLAANTGELFF. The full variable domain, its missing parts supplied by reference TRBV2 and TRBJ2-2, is EPEVTQTPSHQVTQMGQEVILRCVPISNHLYFYWYRQILGQKVEFLVSFYNNEISEKSEIFDDQFSVERPDGSNFTLKIRSTKLEDSAMYFCATQRLAANTGELFFGEGSRLTVL.

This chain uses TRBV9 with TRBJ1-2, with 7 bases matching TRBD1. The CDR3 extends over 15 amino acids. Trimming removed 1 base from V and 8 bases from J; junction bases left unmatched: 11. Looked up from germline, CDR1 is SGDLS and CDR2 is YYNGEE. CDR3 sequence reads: CASSVRGGGTEGYTF. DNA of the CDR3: TGTGCCAGCAGCGTAAGAGGGGGCGGTACAGAGGGCTACACCTTC.

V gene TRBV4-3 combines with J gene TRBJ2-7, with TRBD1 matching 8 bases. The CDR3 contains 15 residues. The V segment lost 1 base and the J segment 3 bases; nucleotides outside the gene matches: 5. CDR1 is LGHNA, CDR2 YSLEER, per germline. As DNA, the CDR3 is TGCGCCAGCAGCCAAGTTGGACAGGGTGTCTACGAGCAGTACTTC. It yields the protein CASSQVGQGVYEQYF.

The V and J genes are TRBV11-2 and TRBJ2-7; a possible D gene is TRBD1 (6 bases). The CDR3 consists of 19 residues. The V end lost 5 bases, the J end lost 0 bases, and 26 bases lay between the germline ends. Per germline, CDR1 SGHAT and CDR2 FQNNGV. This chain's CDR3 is CASSPLGRGKNLASYEQYF. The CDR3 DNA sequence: TGTGCCAGCAGCCCTTTGGGAAGGGGGAAGAATCTAGCCTCCTACGAGCAGTACTTC.

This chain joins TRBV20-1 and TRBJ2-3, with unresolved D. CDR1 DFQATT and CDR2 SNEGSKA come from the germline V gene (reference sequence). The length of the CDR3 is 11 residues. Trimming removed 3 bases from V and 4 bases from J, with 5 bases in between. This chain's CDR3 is CSASFPDTQYF. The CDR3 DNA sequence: TGCAGTGCTAGCTTCCCAGATACGCAGTATTTT.